This is a list of T cell receptor beta chains from one sample in a study of blood T cell repertoires in COVID-19. Only in-frame clones appear in the TCRdb table, and some are missing; sequencing was by immunoSEQ multiplex PCR. The sample has more than 200,000 clones; approximately 88% are singletons. The sample comprised peripheral blood. These receptors all come from a man aged 35 to 55 with acute or convalescent COVID-19. CDR3s include the opening cysteine and the closing phenylalanine or tryptophan. The order of the fields is CDR3 length, D gene, clone size, J gene, V gene, CDR3 DNA, CDR3 protein. A D gene is named only where the DNA matches it firmly. The listing skips clone size in some rows; elsewhere it reads once, few, many or a size class.

>16|TRBD2|few|TRBJ2-1|TRBV7-9
TGTGCCAGCATCAGAGGGGCTAGCGGGAGGCACAATGAGCAGTTCTTC
CASIRGASGRHNEQFF
>15|-|once|TRBJ1-5|TRBV18
TGTGCCAGCTCACCAGCCACGGGGGGCAATCAGCCCCAGCATTTT
CASSPATGGNQPQHF
>14|-|-|TRBJ1-3|TRBV27
TGTGCCAGCAGGAAAGCCTACTCTGGAAACACCATATATTTT
CASRKAYSGNTIYF
>15|-|-|TRBJ2-7|TRBV6-2/TRBV6-3
TGTGCCAGCAGTTACGATGGCCCGTCAGGGGCCGAGCAGTACTTC
CASSYDGPSGAEQYF
>15|TRBD1|once|TRBJ2-7|TRBV5-1
TGCGCCAGCAGCTTGGCGACAGGGCCGTCCTACGAGCAGTACTTC
CASSLATGPSYEQYF
>12|TRBD1|-|TRBJ1-5|TRBV29-1
TGCAGCGTTGCAGGGGGCGATCAGCCCCAGCATTTT
CSVAGGDQPQHF
>18|TRBD2|-|TRBJ2-7|TRBV5-1
TGCGCCAGCAGAAGTAAACCGGGACTAGCGCCTAGCTCCTACGAGCAGTACTTC
CASRSKPGLAPSSYEQYF
>17|TRBD2|-|TRBJ2-1|TRBV25-1
TGTGCCAGCAGTGAAATGGGACGGGAGGTCTCCTACAATGAGCAGTTCTTC
CASSEMGREVSYNEQFF
>19|TRBD1|-|TRBJ2-4|TRBV10-3
TGTGCCATCAGTGAGTCGGTGACAGGGGGACCGGGGGCCAAAAACATTCAGTACTTC
CAISESVTGGPGAKNIQYF
>16|-|-|TRBJ1-5|TRBV15
TGTGCCACCAGCAGAGATTTAGAGGGAGGGAATCAGCCCCAGCATTTT
CATSRDLEGGNQPQHF
>12|-|-|TRBJ2-1|TRBV29-1
TGCAGCTCTATGACTCCCCCCAATGAGCAGTTCTTC
CSSMTPPNEQFF
>14|-|-|TRBJ2-2|TRBV19
TGTGCCAGTAGTATCAACAGGAACACCGGGGAGCTGTTTTTT
CASSINRNTGELFF
>17|-|-|TRBJ2-4|TRBV21-1
TGTGCCAGCAGCATTATTTTGACAGGGGAAGCCAAAAACATTCAGTACTTC
CASSIILTGEAKNIQYF
>13|TRBD1|-|TRBJ1-2|TRBV6-5
TGTGCCAGCAGTAAACCCGGACAGGGACACTACACCTTC
CASSKPGQGHYTF
>12|-|-|TRBJ1-1|TRBV9
TGTGCCAGCAGCGCAGGGGTCACTGAAGCTTTCTTT
CASSAGVTEAFF
>16|TRBD2|-|TRBJ2-7|TRBV4-3
TGCGCCAGCAGCCCCTCCTTTGCGGGAGGGCCGTACGAGCAGTACTTC
CASSPSFAGGPYEQYF
>15|TRBD1|-|TRBJ1-2|TRBV6-5
TGTGCCAGCAGTACCCGGACAGGGAAAAACTATGGCTACACCTTC
CASSTRTGKNYGYTF
>15|TRBD1|-|TRBJ1-5|TRBV5-6
TGTGCCAGCAGCCACGCGGGGACAGGGGGAAGGCCCCAGCATTTT
CASSHAGTGGRPQHF
>14|TRBD2|-|TRBJ2-7|TRBV5-1
TGCGCCAGCAGGGGACTAGCGGGCGCGGACGAGCAGTACTTC
CASRGLAGADEQYF
>15|TRBD2|-|TRBJ2-5|TRBV5-1
TGCGCCAGCAGCTTGGCCCTAGCGGAACAAGAGACCCAGTACTTC
CASSLALAEQETQYF
>12|-|-|TRBJ2-2|TRBV7-9
TGTGCCAGCAGCCCGAGTCTCGGGGAGCTGTTTTTT
CASSPSLGELFF
>15|-|-|TRBJ2-7|TRBV5-6
TGTGCCAGCAGCTTGGGCAGCGATTCGGGTGGAGAGCAGTACTTC
CASSLGSDSGGEQYF
>15|-|-|TRBJ2-7|TRBV11-3
TGTGCCAGCAGCTTAGGGTCTCAGGGTGAGCACGAGCAGTACTTC
CASSLGSQGEHEQYF
>15|TRBD1|few|TRBJ1-4|TRBV28
TGTGCCAGCAGTCCTCCGGGACAGGAAAATGAAAAACTGTTTTTT
CASSPPGQENEKLFF
>14|-|-|TRBJ2-7|TRBV28
TGTGCCAGCAGACTCGAGTACAGGGCCCACGAGCAGTACTTC
CASRLEYRAHEQYF
>18|TRBD2|-|TRBJ2-1|TRBV5-4
TGTGCCAGCACCTCTCCGGGACTAGCGGGAGGGCCGTCCGGTGAGCAGTTCTTC
CASTSPGLAGGPSGEQFF
>17|TRBD2|-|TRBJ2-3|TRBV11-2
TGTGCCAGCAGCTTAGAGACTGGCGGGAGGTACCCAGATACGCAGTATTTT
CASSLETGGRYPDTQYF
>18|TRBD2|-|TRBJ2-6|TRBV5-1
TGCGCCAGCAGCTTGGGAACTAGCGGGAGTTCCGGGGCCAACGTCCTGACTTTC
CASSLGTSGSSGANVLTF
>17|TRBD2|-|TRBJ2-1|TRBV7-9
TGTGCCAGCAGCTTAGCGACCATAGCGGGGAACTACAATGAGCAGTTCTTC
CASSLATIAGNYNEQFF
>12|-|-|TRBJ2-7|TRBV12-3/TRBV12-4
TGTGCCAGCAGGCAGACCACCGGGGAGCAGTACTTC
CASRQTTGEQYF
>13|-|once|TRBJ2-7|TRBV6-2/TRBV6-3
TGTGCCAGCAGTTACCAGGGAGGCTACGAGCAGTACTTC
CASSYQGGYEQYF
>16|TRBD1|once|TRBJ1-2|TRBV15
TGTGCCACCAGCATAAGAGATATTCGGACAGGGGATGGCTACACCTTC
CATSIRDIRTGDGYTF
>15|-|-|TRBJ2-1|TRBV6-5
TGTGCCAGCCTTCTAGCGCCGAGCTCCTACAATGAGCAGTTCTTC
CASLLAPSSYNEQFF
>17|TRBD1|-|TRBJ2-7|TRBV4-3
TGCGCCAGCAGCCAAGGGGCCTACAGGGGGTCTTGGGACGAGCAGTACTTC
CASSQGAYRGSWDEQYF
>15|TRBD1|-|TRBJ1-5|TRBV7-9
TGTGCCAGCAGCCAGGGACAGGGCACCCATCAGCCCCAGCATTTT
CASSQGQGTHQPQHF
>15|TRBD1|-|TRBJ1-1|TRBV19
TGTGCCAGTAGTTCCCACAGGGGCTCGAACACTGAAGCTTTCTTT
CASSSHRGSNTEAFF
>15|-|-|TRBJ2-5|TRBV5-4
TGTGCCAGCACCCTGGGGTCCGGGGACCAAGAGACCCAGTACTTC
CASTLGSGDQETQYF
>14|TRBD1|-|TRBJ1-2|TRBV6-6
TGTGCCAGCAGTTCCGGGGACAGGGGAAATGGCTACACCTTC
CASSSGDRGNGYTF
>18|TRBD2|-|TRBJ2-1|TRBV5-6
TGTGCCAGCAGCTTGGCGCTAGCGGGAGGGCCGTTCTACAATGAGCAGTTCTTC
CASSLALAGGPFYNEQFF
>13|TRBD1|-|TRBJ1-2|TRBV27
TGTGCCAGCAGCTGGACAGGTACCTATGGCTACACCTTC
CASSWTGTYGYTF
>16|-|few|TRBJ1-2|TRBV19
TGTGCCAGTAGTATGGCCCTGGGCAGGTACCACTATGGCTACACCTTC
CASSMALGRYHYGYTF
>14|TRBD2|-|TRBJ2-1|TRBV3-1/TRBV3-2
TGTGCCAGCAGCCAAATTCGACGGGAGGGCAAGCAGTTCTTC
CASSQIRREGKQFF
>16|TRBD2|-|TRBJ2-1|TRBV10-3
TGTGCCATCAGTGAGTCGCCTAGCGGACCCGTGAATGAGCAGTTCTTC
CAISESPSGPVNEQFF
>16|-|-|TRBJ2-2|TRBV10-3
TGTGCCATCAGAGTTTCGGGACTCCTGGAGCCCGGGGAGCTGTTTTTT
CAIRVSGLLEPGELFF